Shown below are 30 T cell receptor beta chains from a single sample sequenced in a study of blood T cell repertoires in COVID-19. Repertoires were generated with immunoSEQ multiplex PCR, while TCRdb's copy carries only in-frame clones and drops some. The table lists under 300,000 clones, around 90% of them singletons. The sample was peripheral blood. These receptors came from a young woman with acute or convalescent COVID-19.

The chain's CDR3 is CASSLESGPREELFF. CDR3 coding DNA: TGTGCCAGCAGCTTAGAGTCGGGCCCGAGGGAGGAGCTGTTTTTT. The J gene is TRBJ2-2, the V gene TRBV11-2, with D tentatively TRBD2 (5 bases). Trimming left V 0 bases short and J 10 bases short, with 15 bases between. CDR1 and CDR2 (germline): SGHAT, FQNNGV. The CDR3 is made up of 15 amino acids.

This clone was seen more than once but under ten times. The CDR3 DNA follows: TGTGCCTGGGACAGGGACATAGGCCAAGAGACCCAGTACTTC. Translating gives CAWDRDIGQETQYF. The chain combines TRBV30 with TRBJ2-5; 7 bases map to TRBD1. This CDR3 spans 14 amino acids. Looked up from germline, CDR1 is GTSNPN and CDR2 is SVGIG (reference sequence). The junction had 7 bases not matched to a gene; V was cut back by 5 bases and J by 1 base.

The chain combines TRBV27 with TRBJ1-4; D is undetermined. The CDR3 runs 14 residues. V was pared by 2 bases and J by 0 bases, with 4 bases between. CDR1 and CDR2 (germline): MNHEY, SMNVEV (reference sequence). This CDR3 reads CASSLATTNEKLFF. CDR3 coding DNA: TGTGCCAGCAGTTTAGCTACAACTAATGAAAAACTGTTTTTT.

The rearrangement uses TRBV7-8 and TRBJ1-1; D gene unclear. From germline, CDR1 is SGHVS and CDR2 FQNEAQ. The V end was cut by 0 bases, the J end by 5 bases, with 10 bases between. The CDR3 is 14 amino acids. This CDR3 is CASSLALGRTEAFF. The CDR3 DNA is TGTGCCAGCAGCTTAGCGCTCGGGAGGACTGAAGCTTTCTTT.

V and J are TRBV30 and TRBJ1-4; TRBD1 aligns across 7 bases. Looked up from germline, CDR1 is GTSNPN and CDR2 is SVGIG (reference sequence). There are 18 residues in the CDR3. With V trimmed by 0 bases and J by 8 bases, 18 bases remained unmatched. CDR3 sequence: CAWSVLRNPTTGVEKLFF. CDR3 DNA: TGTGCCTGGAGTGTGCTCCGAAATCCCACCACAGGGGTGGAAAAACTGTTTTTT.

V is TRBV4-3 and J is TRBJ2-1; 7 positions agree with TRBD2. V trimming: 0 bases; J trimming: 7 bases; junction bases outside the gene matches: 9. This CDR3 region has 16 residues. Looked up from germline, CDR1 is LGHNA and CDR2 is YSLEER. The CDR3 protein is CASSQDAGDWRNEQFF. As DNA, the CDR3 is TGCGCCAGCAGCCAAGATGCGGGAGACTGGAGAAATGAGCAGTTCTTC.

This clone was seen more than once but under ten times. Different DNA sequences within this sample yield the same CDR3. DNA for the CDR3: TGTGCCAGTAGTACGACTAGCGGGAGCTACGAGCAGTACTTC. Protein sequence: CASSTTSGSYEQYF. The chain joins TRBV19 to TRBJ2-7; 12 bases are shared with TRBD2. Germline values: CDR1 LNHDA, CDR2 SQIVND (reference sequence). The CDR3 length is 14 residues. V dropped 4 bases and J dropped 3; count of bases not matched to a gene: 1.

The J gene is TRBJ2-7, the V gene TRBV5-1; 11 nucleotides agree with TRBD2. The CDR3 runs to 15 residues. Germline CDR1 reads SGHRS; CDR2 reads YFSETQ. J lost 2 bases, V lost 4 bases, and 5 bases had no gene match. This CDR3 is CASSKGLAVTYEQYF. Written as DNA, the CDR3 is TGCGCCAGCAGCAAGGGACTAGCGGTTACCTACGAGCAGTACTTC.

This clone appeared a few times. The CDR3 is CASSLVRLAATGELFF. The CDR3 nucleotides read TGTGCCAGCAGCTTAGTTAGGCTAGCGGCCACCGGGGAGCTGTTTTTT. The V and J genes are TRBV7-8 and TRBJ2-2; TRBD2 aligns across 7 bases. Looked up from germline, CDR1 is SGHVS and CDR2 is FQNEAQ. The CDR3 consists of 16 residues. Losses at the gene ends were 1 base for V and 4 bases for J; bases not matched to a gene: 6. Full variable domain (remainder filled in from reference TRBV7-8 and TRBJ2-2): GAGVSQSPRYKVAKRGQDVALRCDPISGHVSLFWYQQALGQGPEFLTYFQNEAQLDKSGLPSDRFFAERPEGSVSTLKIQRTQQEDSAVYLCASSLVRLAATGELFFGEGSRLTVL.

The rearrangement joins TRBV6-2 or TRBV6-3 to TRBJ2-3; 7 bases are a match to TRBD1. The germline gives CDR1 MNHEY, CDR2 SVGEGT. With 5 bases clipped from V and 2 bases from J, the junction kept 4 bases outside the gene matches. The CDR3 length is 14 residues. The CDR3 bases are TGTGCCAGCAGTGGACAGGTAACCACAGATACGCAGTATTTT. The encoded protein is CASSGQVTTDTQYF.

The V gene is TRBV5-4, the J gene TRBJ2-1; 8 bases line up with TRBD2. Germline-derived CDR1 and CDR2 are SGHNT and YYREEE (reference sequence). The V segment lost 2 bases and the J segment 2 bases; nucleotides outside the gene matches: 6. There are 16 residues in the CDR3. The CDR3 DNA reads as TGTGCCAGCAGCTTTAGCGGGATAGTAACCTACAATGAGCAGTTCTTC. Its translation: CASSFSGIVTYNEQFF.

This clone was recorded a few times. The genes are TRBV10-3 and TRBJ1-4; 10 nucleotides align to TRBD1. CDR1 ENHRY and CDR2 SYGVKD come from the germline V gene. The CDR3 contains 16 residues. The V and J ends lost 4 bases and 8 bases, in that order; junction bases with no gene match: 10. The CDR3 sequence: CAISGGQGEDREKLFF. The CDR3 DNA reads TGTGCCATCAGTGGAGGACAGGGGGAGGATCGAGAAAAACTGTTTTTT.

The chain employs TRBV7-9 and TRBJ2-3; TRBD2 is a possible D gene (6 bases). Germline CDR1 is SEHNR and CDR2 is FQNEAQ (reference sequence). The V and J ends lost 5 bases and 3 bases respectively, with 24 bases between them. This CDR3 has 18 residues. CDR3 sequence reads: CASSLGSVARRGTDTQYF. The CDR3 DNA follows: TGTGCCAGCAGCCTAGGGTCTGTTGCGCGGAGGGGAACAGATACGCAGTATTTT.

The chain links TRBV5-4 to TRBJ2-1; D is unclear. Trimming cost V 3 bases and J 6 bases, with 7 bases left between them. The CDR3 totals 12 residues. Germline V gene sequence: CDR1 SGHNT, CDR2 YYREEE (reference sequence). The CDR3 bases are TGTGCCAGCAGCTCCCCGGGCAATGAGCAGTTCTTC. Residues: CASSSPGNEQFF. Using reference TRBV5-4 and TRBJ2-1 for the parts outside the CDR3, the full variable domain is ETGVTQSPTHLIKTRGQQVTLRCSSQSGHNTVSWYQQALGQGPQFIFQYYREEENGRGNFPPRFSGLQFPNYSSELNVNALELDDSALYLCASSSPGNEQFFGPGTRLTVL.

The CDR3 DNA reads TGTGCCAGCAGCCAGGGCGGAAATTCACCCCTCCACTTT. Its translation is CASSQGGNSPLHF. V is TRBV7-9 and J is TRBJ1-6; tentative D call: TRBD1 (5 bases). The germline V gene encodes CDR1 SEHNR and CDR2 FQNEAQ (reference sequence). V lost 5 bases, J lost 7 bases, and 9 bases lay in between. The CDR3 length is 13 residues.

The CDR3 nucleotides are TGTGCCAGCAGCACCAGGGCCGAAACCTACGAGCAGTACTTC. Its translation is CASSTRAETYEQYF. The rearrangement joins TRBV9 to TRBJ2-7; D possibly corresponds to TRBD1 (5 bases). Trimming cost V 4 bases and J 2 bases, with 13 bases left between them. Germline V CDR1 and CDR2: SGDLS, YYNGEE. The CDR3 covers 14 residues.

This clone was found a few times. The V gene is TRBV5-1, the J gene TRBJ2-7, with TRBD1 identical over 7 bases. Germline V gene sequence: CDR1 SGHRS, CDR2 YFSETQ. Losses at the gene ends were 1 base for V and 5 bases for J; bases not matched to a gene: 6. The CDR3 length is 14 residues. The DNA of the CDR3 is TGCGCCAGCAGCTTGCGACAGGGCCTCCACGAGCAGTACTTC. Amino acids: CASSLRQGLHEQYF. The whole variable domain, remainder taken from reference TRBV5-1 and TRBJ2-7, is KAGVTQTPRYLIKTRGQQVTLSCSPISGHRSVSWYQQTPGQGLQFLFEYFSETQRNKGNFPGRFSGRQFSNSRSEMNVSTLELGDSALYLCASSLRQGLHEQYFGPGTRLTVT.

This sequence joins TRBV7-2 and TRBJ2-1; D gene uncertain. The germline V gene has CDR1 SGHTA and CDR2 FQGNSA. Deletions cut 9 bases from V and 3 bases from J, with 12 bases between. This CDR3 has 13 residues. The CDR3 DNA reads as TGTGCCAGGATAACTTGTTTCTACAATGAGCAGTTCTTC. Its translation is CARITCFYNEQFF.

The chain is built from TRBV19 and TRBJ1-1, with unresolved D. Per the germline V gene, CDR1 is LNHDA and CDR2 is SQIVND (reference sequence). V was shortened by 7 bases and J by 1 base, with 4 bases between the two germline ends. The CDR3 spans 11 residues. The CDR3 spells CASNQNTEAFF. In DNA, the CDR3 is TGTGCCAGTAATCAGAACACTGAAGCTTTCTTT.

V and J are TRBV10-3 and TRBJ1-3, with 9 bases fitting TRBD1. Germline values: CDR1 ENHRY, CDR2 SYGVKD. V trimming: 2 bases; J trimming: 0 bases; junction bases outside the gene matches: 8. The length of the CDR3 is 18 residues. The CDR3: CAISEAGTGLSSGNTIYF. The DNA of the CDR3 is TGTGCCATCAGTGAGGCCGGGACAGGGCTCTCCTCTGGAAACACCATATATTTT.

V is TRBV12-3 or TRBV12-4 and J is TRBJ1-2; D possibly corresponds to TRBD1 (6 bases). This CDR3 contains 12 residues. V was cut by 6 bases and J by 3 bases, with 8 bases left in between. The CDR3 region is CASRQGDYGYTF. The CDR3 nucleotides are TGTGCCAGCAGACAGGGAGACTATGGCTACACCTTC.

The chain employs TRBV18 and TRBJ1-5; 12 nucleotides line up with TRBD1. The CDR3 covers 15 residues. V was clipped by 5 bases and J by 6 bases; unmatched bases: 5. The V gene's germline CDR1 is KGHSH and CDR2 LQKENI. CDR3 sequence: CASSMGQGAGQPQHF. The CDR3 region has the DNA TGTGCCAGCTCAATGGGACAGGGGGCCGGTCAGCCCCAGCATTTT. Variable domain in full (rest from reference TRBV18 and TRBJ1-5): NAGVMQNPRHLVRRRGQEARLRCSPMKGHSHVYWYRQLPEEGLKFMVYLQKENIIDESGMPKERFSAEFPKEGPSILRIQQVVRGDSAAYFCASSMGQGAGQPQHFGDGTRLSIL.

This clone was counted once. The chain recombines TRBV11-2 with TRBJ2-7; TRBD2 aligns across 14 bases. V shed 4 bases, J shed 7 bases, and the junction held 6 bases outside the gene matches. From germline, CDR1 is SGHAT and CDR2 FQNNGV. The CDR3 totals 15 residues. CDR3 bases: TGTGCCAGCAGCTCGACTAGCGGGAGGGCCGGTGAGCAGTACTTC. Amino acids: CASSSTSGRAGEQYF.

This clone was counted between two and nine times. Other DNA sequences within the sample encode an identical CDR3. The chain combines TRBV5-6 with TRBJ2-7; 10 positions agree with TRBD1. This CDR3 has 15 amino acids. The V and J ends lost 4 bases and 4 bases, in that order; junction bases with no gene match: 8. The germline V gene has CDR1 SGHDT and CDR2 YYEEEE. CDR3 amino acids: CASSPPGQGTYEQYF. In DNA form, the CDR3 reads TGTGCCAGCAGCCCGCCGGGACAGGGGACATACGAGCAGTACTTC.

The rearrangement uses TRBV13 and TRBJ2-1; D possibly corresponds to TRBD2 (6 bases). The V and J ends lost 5 bases and 7 bases respectively, with 24 bases between them. This CDR3 contains 17 residues. In germline, CDR1 is PRHDT, CDR2 FYEKMQ (reference sequence). Written as DNA, the CDR3 is TGTGCCAGCAGCCAACCGGGAGACTACCTTATATTTAATGAGCAGTTCTTC. This sequence encodes CASSQPGDYLIFNEQFF.

The rearrangement joins TRBV7-9 to TRBJ1-3; D remains ambiguous. Germline V gene lookup returns CDR1 SEHNR and CDR2 FQNEAQ (reference sequence). The CDR3 is made up of 15 amino acids. The V end lost 7 bases, the J end lost 0 bases, and 13 bases lay between the germline ends. The CDR3, as DNA: TGTGCCAGCACCCCTGGGGAGAGCTCTGGAAACACCATATATTTT. This codes for CASTPGESSGNTIYF.

The chain joins TRBV11-2 to TRBJ2-5, with TRBD2 matching over 11 bases. V trimming: 8 bases; J trimming: 1 base; junction bases outside the gene matches: 3. In germline, CDR1 is SGHAT, CDR2 FQNNGV. The CDR3 spans 14 residues. CDR3 DNA sequence: TGTGCCAGCGGGCTAGCGGGAGGCCAAGAGACCCAGTACTTC. Translation gives CASGLAGGQETQYF. Drawing the rest from reference TRBV11-2 and TRBJ2-5, the complete variable domain is EAGVAQSPRYKIIEKRQSVAFWCNPISGHATLYWYQQILGQGPKLLIQFQNNGVVDDSQLPKDRFSAERLKGVDSTLKIQPAKLEDSAVYLCASGLAGGQETQYFGPGTRLLVL.

The chain has TRBV4-3 and TRBJ2-7; D is uncertain. V was clipped by 1 base and J by 1 base, with 8 bases between them. The CDR3 runs to 14 residues. Per the germline V gene, CDR1 is LGHNA and CDR2 is YSLEER. DNA for the CDR3: TGCGCCAGCAGCCAAGGGCACAGATCCTACGAGCAGTACTTC. Translation gives CASSQGHRSYEQYF.

The CDR3 here is CASSRGVAGFTYNEQFF. The CDR3 DNA reads TGTGCCAGCAGCCGGGGGGTAGCGGGATTTACCTACAATGAGCAGTTCTTC. The chain joins TRBV7-9 to TRBJ2-1, with 8 positions matching TRBD2. Germline CDR1 is SEHNR and CDR2 is FQNEAQ (reference sequence). Trimming cost V 5 bases and J 2 bases; bases outside gene matches: 11. The CDR3 totals 17 residues.

With respect to this clone: A read error may explain this, as a much larger clone is one base away. This chain links TRBV6-6 with TRBJ2-1; unclear D gene. Per germline, CDR1 MNHNY and CDR2 SVGAGI (reference sequence). The V and J ends lost 2 bases and 0 bases respectively, with 5 bases between them. The CDR3 runs to 14 residues. Written as DNA, the CDR3 is TGTGCCAGCAGTTACGACACCTCCTACAATGAGCAGTTCTTC. Translating it yields CASSYDTSYNEQFF.